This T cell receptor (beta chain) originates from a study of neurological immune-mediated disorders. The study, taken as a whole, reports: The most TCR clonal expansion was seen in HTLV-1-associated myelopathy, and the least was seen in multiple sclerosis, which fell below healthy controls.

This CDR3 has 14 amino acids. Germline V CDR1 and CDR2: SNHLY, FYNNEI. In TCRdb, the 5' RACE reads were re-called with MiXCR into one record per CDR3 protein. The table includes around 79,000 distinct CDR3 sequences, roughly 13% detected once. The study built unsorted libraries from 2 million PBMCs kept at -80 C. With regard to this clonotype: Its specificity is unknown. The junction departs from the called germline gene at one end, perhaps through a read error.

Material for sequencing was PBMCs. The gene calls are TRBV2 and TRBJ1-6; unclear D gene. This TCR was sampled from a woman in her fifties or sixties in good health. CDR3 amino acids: CASKWRVDNTPLHF. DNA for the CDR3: TGTGCCAGCAAGTGGCGAGTGGATAATACACCCCTCCACTTT.